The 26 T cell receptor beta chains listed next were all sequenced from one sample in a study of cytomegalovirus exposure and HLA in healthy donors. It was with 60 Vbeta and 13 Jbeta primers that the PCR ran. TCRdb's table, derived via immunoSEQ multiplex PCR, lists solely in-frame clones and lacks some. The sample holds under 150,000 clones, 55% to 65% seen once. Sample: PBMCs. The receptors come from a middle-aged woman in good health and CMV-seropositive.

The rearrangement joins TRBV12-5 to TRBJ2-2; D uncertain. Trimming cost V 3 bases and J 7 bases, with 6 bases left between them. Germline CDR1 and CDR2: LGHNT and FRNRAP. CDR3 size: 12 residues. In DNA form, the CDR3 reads TGTGCTAGTGGTTTTGGAGACGGGGAGCTGTTTTTT. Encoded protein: CASGFGDGELFF.

As DNA, the CDR3 is TGTGCCTGGAGAACTCTGGGACTAGAACACGAGCAGTACTTC. It specifies CAWRTLGLEHEQYF. This chain connects TRBV30 to TRBJ2-7; TRBD2 matches 8 bases. J lost 5 bases, V lost 3 bases, and 9 bases had no gene match. The CDR3 is 14 residues long. The germline gives CDR1 GTSNPN, CDR2 SVGIG (reference sequence). Using reference TRBV30 and TRBJ2-7 for the parts outside the CDR3, the full variable domain is SQTIHQWPATLVQPVGSPLSLECTVEGTSNPNLYWYRQAAGRGLQLLFYSVGIGQISSEVPQNLSASRPQDRQFILSSKKLLLSDSGFYLCAWRTLGLEHEQYFGPGTRLTVT.

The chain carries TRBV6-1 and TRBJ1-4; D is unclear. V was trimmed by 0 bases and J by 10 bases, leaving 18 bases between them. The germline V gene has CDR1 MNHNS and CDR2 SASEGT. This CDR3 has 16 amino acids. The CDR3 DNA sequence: TGTGCCAGCAGTGAAGCCCGGGGTGGCCTAGTGGGAAAACTGTTTTTT. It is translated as CASSEARGGLVGKLFF.

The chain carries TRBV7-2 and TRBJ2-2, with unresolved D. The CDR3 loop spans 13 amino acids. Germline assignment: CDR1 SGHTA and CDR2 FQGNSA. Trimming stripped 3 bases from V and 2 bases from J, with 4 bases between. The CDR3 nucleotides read TGTGCCAGCAGCTTTTCAAACACCGGGGAGCTGTTTTTT. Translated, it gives CASSFSNTGELFF.

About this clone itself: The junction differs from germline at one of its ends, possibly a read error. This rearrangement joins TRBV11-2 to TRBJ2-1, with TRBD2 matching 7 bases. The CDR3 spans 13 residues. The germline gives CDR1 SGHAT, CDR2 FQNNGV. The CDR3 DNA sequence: TGTGCCAGCAGCTTCAAGGTGAGCGGGGCTTCGGTCTTC. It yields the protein CASSFKVSGASVF. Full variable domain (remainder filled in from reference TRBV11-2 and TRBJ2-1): EAGVAQSPRYKIIEKRQSVAFWCNPISGHATLYWYQQILGQGPKLLIQFQNNGVVDDSQLPKDRFSAERLKGVDSTLKIQPAKLEDSAVYLCASSFKVSGASVFGPGTRLTVL.

CDR3 sequence: CASSRGTGGNEKLFF. CDR3 coding DNA: TGTGCCAGCTCTCGCGGGACAGGCGGTAATGAAAAACTGTTTTTT. The chain links TRBV18 to TRBJ1-4; 8 nucleotides align to TRBD1. The V segment lost 6 bases and the J segment 4 bases; nucleotides outside the gene matches: 7. CDR1 and CDR2 from the germline V gene are KGHSH and LQKENI. This CDR3 is 15 amino acids long.

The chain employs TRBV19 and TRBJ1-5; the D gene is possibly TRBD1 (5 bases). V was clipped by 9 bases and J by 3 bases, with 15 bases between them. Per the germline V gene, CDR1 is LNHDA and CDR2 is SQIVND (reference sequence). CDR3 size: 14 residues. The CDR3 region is CASRDWQTNQPQHF. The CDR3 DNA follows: TGTGCCAGCCGGGACTGGCAAACCAATCAGCCCCAGCATTTT.

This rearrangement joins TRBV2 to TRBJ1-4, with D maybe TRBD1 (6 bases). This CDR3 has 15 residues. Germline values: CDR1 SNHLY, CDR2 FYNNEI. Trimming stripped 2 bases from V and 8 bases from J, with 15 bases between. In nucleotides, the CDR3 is TGTGCCAGCAGTGAAATGGTCGCAGGGGAGGAAAAACTGTTTTTT. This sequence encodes CASSEMVAGEEKLFF. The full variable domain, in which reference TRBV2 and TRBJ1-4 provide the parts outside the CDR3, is EPEVTQTPSHQVTQMGQEVILRCVPISNHLYFYWYRQILGQKVEFLVSFYNNEISEKSEIFDDQFSVERPDGSNFTLKIRSTKLEDSAMYFCASSEMVAGEEKLFFGSGTQLSVL.

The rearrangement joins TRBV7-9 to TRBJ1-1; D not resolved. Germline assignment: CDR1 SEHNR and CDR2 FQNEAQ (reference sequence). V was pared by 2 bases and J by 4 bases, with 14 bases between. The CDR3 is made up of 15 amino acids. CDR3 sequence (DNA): TGTGCCAGCAGCTTACGTACAGTTGAGGGCACTGAAGCTTTCTTT. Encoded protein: CASSLRTVEGTEAFF.

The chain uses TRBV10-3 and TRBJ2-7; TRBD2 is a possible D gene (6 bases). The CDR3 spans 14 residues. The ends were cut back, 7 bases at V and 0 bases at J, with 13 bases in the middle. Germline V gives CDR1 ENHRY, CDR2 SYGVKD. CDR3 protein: CAIMGGGNSYEQYF. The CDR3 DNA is TGTGCCATCATGGGGGGAGGTAACTCCTACGAGCAGTACTTC.

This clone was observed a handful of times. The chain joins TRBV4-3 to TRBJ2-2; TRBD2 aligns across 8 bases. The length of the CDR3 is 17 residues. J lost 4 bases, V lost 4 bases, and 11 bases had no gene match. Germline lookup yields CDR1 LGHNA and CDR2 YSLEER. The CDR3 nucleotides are TGCGCCAGCAGCCGAAGGAACCTAGCGGGCGGCACCGGGGAGCTGTTTTTT. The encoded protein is CASSRRNLAGGTGELFF.

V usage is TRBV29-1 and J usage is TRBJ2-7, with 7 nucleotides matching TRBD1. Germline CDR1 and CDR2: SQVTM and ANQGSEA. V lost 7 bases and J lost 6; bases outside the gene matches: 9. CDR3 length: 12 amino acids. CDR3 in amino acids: CSATTGLGEQYF. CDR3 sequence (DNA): TGCAGCGCTACGACAGGGTTGGGCGAGCAGTACTTC.

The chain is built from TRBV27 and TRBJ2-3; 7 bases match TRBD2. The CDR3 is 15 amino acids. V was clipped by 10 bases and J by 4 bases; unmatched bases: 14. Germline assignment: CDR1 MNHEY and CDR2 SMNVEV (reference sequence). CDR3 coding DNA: TGTGCCAACACGAACGGCGGGAGAGATGCAGATACGCAGTATTTT. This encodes CANTNGGRDADTQYF.

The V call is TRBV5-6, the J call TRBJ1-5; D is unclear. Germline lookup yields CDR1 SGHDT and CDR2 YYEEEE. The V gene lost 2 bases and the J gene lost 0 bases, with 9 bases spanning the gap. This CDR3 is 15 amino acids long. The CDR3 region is CASSFGRYSNQPQHF. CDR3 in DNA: TGTGCCAGCAGCTTCGGGAGGTATAGCAATCAGCCCCAGCATTTT.

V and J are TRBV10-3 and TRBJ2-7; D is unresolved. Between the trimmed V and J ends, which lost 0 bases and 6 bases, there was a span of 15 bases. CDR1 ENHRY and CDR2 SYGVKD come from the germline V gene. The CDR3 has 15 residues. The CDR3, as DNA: TGTGCCATCAGTGAGTCGATAGTTCGTTATAGCGAGCAGTACTTC. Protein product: CAISESIVRYSEQYF.

CDR3 protein: CAWSNRLLEAFF. In DNA form, the CDR3 reads TGTGCCTGGAGTAACCGTCTCCTAGAAGCTTTCTTT. The chain couples TRBV30 to TRBJ1-1, with D hard to call. Per germline, CDR1 GTSNPN and CDR2 SVGIG (reference sequence). V was pared by 2 bases and J by 8 bases, with 12 bases between. There are 12 residues in the CDR3.

The CDR3 bases are TGTGCCAGCAGCGGCCGGACTAGCGGGCGTTACAGCTCCTACAATGAGCAGTTCTTC. Translation: CASSGRTSGRYSSYNEQFF. The gene calls are TRBV7-9 and TRBJ2-1, with TRBD2 identical over 11 bases. Germline loops: CDR1 SEHNR, CDR2 FQNEAQ (reference sequence). There are 19 residues in the CDR3. Unmatched junction bases numbered 12, after V lost 5 bases and J lost 0 bases.

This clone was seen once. CDR3 bases: TGTGCCACCGGCCCAGCGTTGGGGGCGTATGGCTACACCTTC. It codes for CATGPALGAYGYTF. This rearrangement joins TRBV15 to TRBJ1-2, with TRBD1 as a possible D gene (6 bases). CDR3 size: 14 residues. The germline V and J ends were trimmed by 8 bases and 5 bases, with 18 bases remaining between them. The germline CDR1 and CDR2 sequences are LNHNV and YYDKDF (reference sequence).

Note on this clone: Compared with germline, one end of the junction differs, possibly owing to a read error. Written as DNA, the CDR3 is TGTGCCAGCACCCGGGGGGCGGGGGGGTCTGGGGCCAACGTCCTGCCTTTC. Its protein product is CASTRGAGGSGANVLPF. This chain joins TRBV7-8 and TRBJ2-6; TRBD2 aligns across 9 bases. The CDR3 extends over 17 amino acids. CDR1 is SGHVS, CDR2 FQNEAQ, per germline.

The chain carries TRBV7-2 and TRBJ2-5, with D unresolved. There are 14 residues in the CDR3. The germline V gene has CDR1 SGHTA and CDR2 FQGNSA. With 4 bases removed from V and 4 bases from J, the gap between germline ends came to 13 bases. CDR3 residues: CASSSSRVGETQYF. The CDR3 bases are TGTGCCAGCAGCTCCTCCCGGGTGGGAGAGACCCAGTACTTC.

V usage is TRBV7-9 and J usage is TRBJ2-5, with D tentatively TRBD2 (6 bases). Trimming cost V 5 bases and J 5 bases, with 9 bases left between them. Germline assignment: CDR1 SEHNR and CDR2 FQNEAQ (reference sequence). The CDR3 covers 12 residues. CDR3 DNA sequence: TGTGCCAGCAGCCGACTAGTGGAGACCCAGTACTTC. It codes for CASSRLVETQYF. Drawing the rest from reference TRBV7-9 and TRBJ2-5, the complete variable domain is DTGVSQNPRHKITKRGQNVTFRCDPISEHNRLYWYRQTLGQGPEFLTYFQNEAQLEKSRLLSDRFSAERPKGSFSTLEIQRTEQGDSAMYLCASSRLVETQYFGPGTRLLVL.

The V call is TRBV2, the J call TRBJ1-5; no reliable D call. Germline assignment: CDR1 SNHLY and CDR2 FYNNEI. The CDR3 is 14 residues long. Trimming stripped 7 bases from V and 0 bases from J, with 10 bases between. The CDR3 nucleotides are TGTGCCAGCACCGCCGAGTATAGCAATCAGCCCCAGCATTTT. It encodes CASTAEYSNQPQHF.

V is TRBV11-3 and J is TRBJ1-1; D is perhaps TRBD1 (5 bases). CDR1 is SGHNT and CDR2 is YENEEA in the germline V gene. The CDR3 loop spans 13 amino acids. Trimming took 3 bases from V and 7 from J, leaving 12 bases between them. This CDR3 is CASSLSGRREAFF. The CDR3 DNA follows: TGTGCCAGCAGCTTGTCAGGGCGGCGTGAAGCTTTCTTT.

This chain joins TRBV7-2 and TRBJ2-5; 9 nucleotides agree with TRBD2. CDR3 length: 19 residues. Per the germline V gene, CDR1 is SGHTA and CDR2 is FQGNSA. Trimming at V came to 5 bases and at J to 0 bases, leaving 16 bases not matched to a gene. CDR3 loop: CASSPSGGLGFYDQETQYF. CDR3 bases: TGTGCCAGCAGCCCGAGCGGGGGGCTTGGTTTCTATGACCAAGAGACCCAGTACTTC.

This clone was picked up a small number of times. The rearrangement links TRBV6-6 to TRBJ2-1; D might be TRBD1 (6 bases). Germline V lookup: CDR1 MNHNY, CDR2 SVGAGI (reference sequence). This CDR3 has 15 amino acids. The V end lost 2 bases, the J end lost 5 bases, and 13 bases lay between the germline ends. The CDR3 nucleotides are TGTGCCAGCAGTTACGGTACAGGGACGAACAATGAGCAGTTCTTC. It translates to CASSYGTGTNNEQFF.

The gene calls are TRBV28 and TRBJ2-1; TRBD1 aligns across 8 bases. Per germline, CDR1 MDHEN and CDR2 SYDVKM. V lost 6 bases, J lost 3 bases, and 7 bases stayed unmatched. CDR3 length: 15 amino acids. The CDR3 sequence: CASRDLGTGYNEQFF. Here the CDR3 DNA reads TGTGCCAGCAGGGATCTAGGGACAGGCTACAATGAGCAGTTCTTC.